The clone carrying this T cell receptor beta chain showed up just a few times. Germline CDR1 reads SGHTA; CDR2 reads FQGTGA. The germline V and J ends were trimmed by 2 bases and 4 bases, with 14 bases remaining between them. The CDR3 totals 16 residues. Participants spanned ages about 18 to 100 years and resided in over 20 US areas. Each participant's cohort was designated according to participant-reported clinical history. Per the original data handling: Estimation of nucleated cell counts was performed using reference gene primer amplification. Some clones are missing from TCRdb's copy, which holds only in-frame ones; the method was immunoSEQ multiplex PCR. Clone size and the V and J calls come from that table; the DNA yielded D and trimming. Of 290,000 or so clones listed, 85% to 90% are singletons. The data were taken from a study of blood T cell repertoires in COVID-19. Study-wide background: The United States, Italy and Spain were the sources of the acute and convalescent COVID-19 samples.

The sequenced sample was PBMCs or T cells enriched from blood (not recorded which). This clonotype was sampled from a woman between 18 and 29 years old with acute COVID-19. V is TRBV7-3 and J is TRBJ2-2; D is possibly TRBD2 (5 bases). The CDR3 region is CASSLSGISSTGELFF. CDR3 coding DNA: TGTGCCAGCAGCTTATCCGGGATTTCCTCCACCGGGGAGCTGTTTTTT.